Shown below are 10 T cell receptor beta chains from a single sample sequenced in a study of shared clonotypes between healthy human individuals. The naive CD8 population came from CD45RO-negative cells selected for CCR7, without terminally differentiated effector memory CD45RA+ cells. TCRdb keeps only in-frame clones here, not all; method: immunoSEQ multiplex PCR. The repertoire holds around 2,000,000 clones, approximately 94% seen once, with under 2% in the top ten. Sequenced: naive CD8+ T cells from PBMCs. These receptors were obtained from a man aged 18 to 29 in good health. Some clones in this sample may be carry-over from other donors' samples.

CDR3 in DNA: TGTGCCAGCAGTGAAGGTTGGGGGAATGGCTACACCTTC. This encodes CASSEGWGNGYTF. The chain carries TRBV6-1 and TRBJ1-2, with D maybe TRBD1 (5 bases). With 1 base removed from V and 6 bases from J, the gap between germline ends came to 9 bases. Germline CDR1 is MNHNS and CDR2 is SASEGT. The CDR3 has 13 residues.

A word on this clone: The sample holds other DNA sequences that translate to the same CDR3. The CDR3 loop reads CASSFGAGELFF. CDR3 nucleotides: TGTGCCAGCAGTTTCGGAGCCGGGGAGCTGTTTTTT. The J gene is TRBJ2-2, the V gene TRBV27; D uncertain. There are 12 residues in the CDR3. Trimming pared 3 bases from V and 6 bases from J, leaving 5 bases between. Germline CDR1 MNHEY, CDR2 SMNVEV (reference sequence).

This clone was counted only a few times. The J gene is TRBJ1-2, the V gene TRBV30; TRBD1 matches 8 bases. Germline loops: CDR1 GTSNPN, CDR2 SVGIG (reference sequence). The CDR3 spans 13 residues. The V segment lost 3 bases and the J segment 6 bases; nucleotides outside the gene matches: 6. The CDR3 region has the DNA TGTGCCTGGAGCGCAGGGGGCGCGGATGGCTACACCTTC. Its translation: CAWSAGGADGYTF.

This chain uses TRBV27 with TRBJ2-1; D uncertain. Germline CDR1 reads MNHEY; CDR2 reads SMNVEV (reference sequence). Trimming shortened V by 6 bases and J by 3 bases, and 12 bases separated the two germline ends. This CDR3 has 14 amino acids. CDR3 sequence reads: CASRLMTVYNEQFF. The CDR3 coding sequence is TGTGCCAGCAGGCTGATGACTGTCTACAATGAGCAGTTCTTC.

The chain is built from TRBV7-8 and TRBJ2-7; D gene unclear. The length of the CDR3 is 16 residues. V was pared by 1 base and J by 0 bases, with 13 bases between. The germline CDR1 and CDR2 sequences are SGHVS and FQNEAQ. The CDR3, as DNA: TGTGCCAGCAGCTTAGTCGACACTATGAACTCCTACGAGCAGTACTTC. The encoded protein is CASSLVDTMNSYEQYF. Complete variable domain (other parts from reference TRBV7-8 and TRBJ2-7): GAGVSQSPRYKVAKRGQDVALRCDPISGHVSLFWYQQALGQGPEFLTYFQNEAQLDKSGLPSDRFFAERPEGSVSTLKIQRTQQEDSAVYLCASSLVDTMNSYEQYFGPGTRLTVT.

The rearrangement joins TRBV19 to TRBJ1-2; D call uncertain. Trimming took 9 bases from V and 2 from J, leaving 13 bases between them. Germline V gives CDR1 LNHDA, CDR2 SQIVND (reference sequence). The CDR3 is made up of 13 amino acids. The CDR3 sequence is CARKDGPNYGYTF. The CDR3 nucleotides read TGTGCCAGAAAGGACGGTCCGAACTATGGCTACACCTTC.

Worth noting for this clone: Other nucleotide sequences from this sample produce the same CDR3. V is TRBV27 and J is TRBJ2-7; D ambiguous. Germline lookup yields CDR1 MNHEY and CDR2 SMNVEV (reference sequence). The length of the CDR3 is 14 residues. The V and J ends lost 5 bases and 0 bases respectively, with 11 bases between them. The CDR3: CASSLRASSYEQYF. The CDR3 DNA reads as TGTGCCAGCAGTCTCCGGGCCAGCTCCTACGAGCAGTACTTC.

Worth noting for this clone: The junction shows a germline mismatch at one end, possibly a read error. The CDR3 DNA is TGTGCCAGCAGTCCAAACCCCCAGGTTAGGTCGGACTTC. It is translated as CASSPNPQVRSDF. The chain links TRBV28 to TRBJ2-5, with D unclear. Germline CDR1 reads MDHEN; CDR2 reads SYDVKM. This CDR3 is 13 amino acids long.

This chain uses TRBV19 with TRBJ1-2; TRBD1 is a possible D gene (5 bases). The V and J ends lost 5 bases and 8 bases respectively, with 18 bases between them. Germline CDR1 and CDR2: LNHDA and SQIVND (reference sequence). This CDR3 spans 14 amino acids. In DNA, the CDR3 is TGTGCCAGTAGTCGGGCGGCAGGGACGGTCGGCTACACCTTC. Protein sequence: CASSRAAGTVGYTF.

The gene calls are TRBV29-1 and TRBJ2-7; D ambiguous. Germline values: CDR1 SQVTM, CDR2 ANQGSEA. The CDR3 covers 12 residues. Trimming removed 7 bases at V and 6 bases at J, with 16 bases between. The CDR3 bases are TGCAGCGCTGAGAAAGGGAAGGGCGAGCAGTACTTC. Its translation: CSAEKGKGEQYF.